This entry lists 9 T cell receptor beta chains sequenced from one sample in a study of T-cell reconstitution after alpha-beta-depleted transplantation in children. Preparation of the TCRbeta library used unique molecular identifiers. TCRdb analysed the PCR reads with MiXCR anew, one entry per CDR3 protein. Found here are about 510,000 distinct CDR3 sequences, roughly 10% of them singletons; the top ten hold 14%. Source: PBMCs, mostly from graft donor cells, taken 180 days after TCRalphabeta/CD19-depleted stem cell transplant. The receptors were sampled from a female patient aged 2 to 10 who had a stem cell transplant for aplastic anemia, so the T cells may come from the graft donor.

The chain couples TRBV19 to TRBJ2-1; 7 bases are shared with TRBD2. The CDR3 extends over 16 amino acids. Trimming took 1 base from V and 7 from J; bases not matched to a gene: 10. Germline CDR1 LNHDA, CDR2 SQIVND (reference sequence). This CDR3 is CASSIGGAGRRNEQFF. In nucleotides, the CDR3 is TGTGCCAGTAGTATAGGAGGAGCGGGACGACGGAATGAGCAGTTCTTC.

The V gene is TRBV18, the J gene TRBJ2-7, with D maybe TRBD1 (5 bases). The V gene lost 3 bases and the J gene lost 0 bases, with 27 bases spanning the gap. Looked up from germline, CDR1 is KGHSH and CDR2 is LQKENI. There are 20 residues in the CDR3. CDR3 region: CASSPRAHSQGTVLSYEQYF. As DNA, the CDR3 is TGTGCCAGCTCACCCCGCGCGCATTCTCAGGGAACCGTACTCTCCTACGAGCAGTACTTC.

Details on this clonotype: The junction departs from germline at one end; a sequencing error may be responsible. The chain links TRBV20-1 to TRBJ2-3; 10 bases line up with TRBD2. CDR1 DFQATT and CDR2 SNEGSKA come from the germline V gene (reference sequence). This CDR3 region has 19 residues. CDR3 loop: CGARAAQGSGRFVTDTQYF. The CDR3, as DNA: TGCGGTGCTAGAGCAGCACAGGGTAGCGGGAGGTTTGTGACAGATACGCAGTATTTT.

The chain joins TRBV20-1 to TRBJ2-3; 9 positions agree with TRBD2. Germline lookup yields CDR1 DFQATT and CDR2 SNEGSKA (reference sequence). The CDR3 contains 13 residues. Germline trimming cut 6 bases from V and 5 bases from J; bases unmatched to any gene: 6. CDR3 DNA sequence: TGCAGTGCGAGGCTAGCGGGACTAGATACGCAGTATTTT. Encoded protein: CSARLAGLDTQYF.

This clonotype has a handful of counts. The rearrangement uses TRBV20-1 and TRBJ1-5; D is perhaps TRBD1 (5 bases). The CDR3 spans 14 residues. V was cut by 3 bases and J by 6 bases, with 15 bases left in between. CDR1 and CDR2 (germline): DFQATT, SNEGSKA (reference sequence). This CDR3 reads CSARGGGVSQPQHF. The CDR3 bases are TGCAGTGCTAGGGGGGGAGGGGTGAGTCAGCCCCAGCATTTT.

This clonotype was recorded a few times. This sequence joins TRBV20-1 and TRBJ1-6, with D perhaps matching TRBD1 (6 bases). The germline gives CDR1 DFQATT, CDR2 SNEGSKA (reference sequence). The V end was cut by 6 bases, the J end by 3 bases, with 18 bases between. The CDR3 extends over 16 amino acids. The CDR3 DNA reads as TGCAGTGCATCACCCGGGGGCCCCAACTATAATTCACCCCTCCACTTT. Its protein is CSASPGGPNYNSPLHF.

This clonotype came up a few times. The gene calls are TRBV11-2 and TRBJ2-7; the D is unclear. V lost 1 base and J 1 base, leaving 8 bases between the germline ends. The CDR3 runs to 14 residues. Germline V gene data show CDR1 as SGHAT and CDR2 as FQNNGV. The CDR3 DNA reads as TGTGCCAGCAGCTTAGGCGGCAGATCCTACGAGCAGTACGTC. It specifies CASSLGGRSYEQYV.

This clonotype was detected only a few times. The rearrangement uses TRBV12-3 or TRBV12-4 and TRBJ2-7, with D perhaps TRBD2 (6 bases). V was cut by 6 bases and J by 5 bases, with 11 bases left in between. This CDR3 contains 12 residues. This CDR3 is CASRPTSNEQYF. The CDR3 DNA is TGTGCCAGCAGACCCACTAGCAACGAGCAGTACTTC.

This clonotype was counted a few times. This chain links TRBV3-1 with TRBJ2-1; TRBD1 might be the D (5 bases). The CDR3 consists of 11 residues. Germline lookup yields CDR1 LGHDT and CDR2 YNNKEL (reference sequence). V was clipped by 3 bases and J by 10 bases, with 7 bases between them. DNA of the CDR3: TGTGCCAGCAGCCATGCAGGGGAGCAGTTCTTC. Amino acids: CASSHAGEQFF.